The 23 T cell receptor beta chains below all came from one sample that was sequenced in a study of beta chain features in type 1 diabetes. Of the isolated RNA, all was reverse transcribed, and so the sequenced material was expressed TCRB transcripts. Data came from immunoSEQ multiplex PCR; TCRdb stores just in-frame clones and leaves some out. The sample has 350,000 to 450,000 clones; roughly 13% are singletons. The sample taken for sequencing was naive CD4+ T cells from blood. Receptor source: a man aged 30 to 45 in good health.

Here the CDR3 reads CASILPVDEQYV. The CDR3 DNA is TGCGCCAGCATCCTCCCCGTTGACGAGCAGTACGTC. V gene TRBV5-1 combines with J gene TRBJ2-7; the D is unclear. The CDR3 consists of 12 residues. V lost 6 bases and J lost 5, with 12 bases in between. Germline loops: CDR1 SGHRS, CDR2 YFSETQ.

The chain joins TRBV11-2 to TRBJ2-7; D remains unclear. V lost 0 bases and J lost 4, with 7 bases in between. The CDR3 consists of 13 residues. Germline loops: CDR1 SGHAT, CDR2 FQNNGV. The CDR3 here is CASSLEVAYEQYF. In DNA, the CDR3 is TGTGCCAGCAGCTTAGAGGTAGCATACGAGCAGTACTTC.

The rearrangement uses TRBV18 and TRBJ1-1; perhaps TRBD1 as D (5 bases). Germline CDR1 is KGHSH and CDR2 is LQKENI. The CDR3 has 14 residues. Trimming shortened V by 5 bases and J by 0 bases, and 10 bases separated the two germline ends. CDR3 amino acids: CASSAGPLNTEAFF. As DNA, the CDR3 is TGTGCCAGCTCAGCAGGGCCACTGAACACTGAAGCTTTCTTT.

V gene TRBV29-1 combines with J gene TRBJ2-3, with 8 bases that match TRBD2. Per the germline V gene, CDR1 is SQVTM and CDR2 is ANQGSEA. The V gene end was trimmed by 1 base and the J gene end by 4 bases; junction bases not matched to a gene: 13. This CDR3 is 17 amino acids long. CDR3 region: CSVEASRGGGFADTQYF. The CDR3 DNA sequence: TGCAGCGTTGAAGCGTCCCGTGGCGGGGGGTTTGCAGATACGCAGTATTTT.

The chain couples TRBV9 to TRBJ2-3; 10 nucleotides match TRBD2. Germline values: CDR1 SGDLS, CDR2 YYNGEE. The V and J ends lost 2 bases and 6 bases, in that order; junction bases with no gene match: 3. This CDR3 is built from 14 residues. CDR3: CASSVSGRRDTQYF. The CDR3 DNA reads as TGTGCCAGCAGCGTTAGCGGGAGGCGGGATACGCAGTATTTT.

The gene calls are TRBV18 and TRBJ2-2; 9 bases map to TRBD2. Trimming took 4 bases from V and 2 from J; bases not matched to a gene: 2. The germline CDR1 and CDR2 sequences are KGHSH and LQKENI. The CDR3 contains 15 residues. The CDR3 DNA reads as TGTGCCAGCTCACGACTAGCGGAAAACACCGGGGAGCTGTTTTTT. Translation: CASSRLAENTGELFF.

The CDR3 nucleotides read TGTGCCAGCAGCTTAAGGCCGGCTCCCACAGATACGCAGTATTTT. As protein: CASSLRPAPTDTQYF. The chain is built from TRBV7-3 and TRBJ2-3; D remains ambiguous. Germline V gives CDR1 SGHTA, CDR2 FQGTGA. The CDR3 extends over 15 amino acids. Trimming took off 1 base at V and 2 bases at J, with 10 bases between the two ends.

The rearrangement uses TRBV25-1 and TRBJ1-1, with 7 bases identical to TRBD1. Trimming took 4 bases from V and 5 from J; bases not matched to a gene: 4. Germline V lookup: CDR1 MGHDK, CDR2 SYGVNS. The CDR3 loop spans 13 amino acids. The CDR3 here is CASSATGETEAFF. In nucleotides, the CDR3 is TGTGCCAGCAGTGCCACAGGGGAGACTGAAGCTTTCTTT.

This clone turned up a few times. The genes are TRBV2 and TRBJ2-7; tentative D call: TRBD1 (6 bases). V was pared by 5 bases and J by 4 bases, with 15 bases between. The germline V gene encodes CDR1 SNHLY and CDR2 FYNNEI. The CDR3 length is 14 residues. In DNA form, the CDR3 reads TGTGCCAGCAGTCGCCTAACAGGGTATTACGAGCAGTACGTC. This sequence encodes CASSRLTGYYEQYV.

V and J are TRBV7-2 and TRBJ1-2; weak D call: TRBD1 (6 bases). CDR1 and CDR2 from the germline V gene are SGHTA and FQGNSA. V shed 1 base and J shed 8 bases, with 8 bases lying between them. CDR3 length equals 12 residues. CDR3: CASSLDRVGYTF. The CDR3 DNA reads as TGTGCCAGCAGCTTAGACAGGGTGGGCTACACCTTC.

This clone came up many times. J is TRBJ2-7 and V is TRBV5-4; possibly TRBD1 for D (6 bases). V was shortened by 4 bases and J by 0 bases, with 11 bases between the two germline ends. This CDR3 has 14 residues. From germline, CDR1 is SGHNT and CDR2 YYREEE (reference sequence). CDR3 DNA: TGTGCCAGCAGCCATGGACAGAGCTCCTACGAGCAGTACGTC. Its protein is CASSHGQSSYEQYV.

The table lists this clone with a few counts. CDR3 loop: CASSQRVGLVTEAFF. CDR3 DNA sequence: TGTGCCAGCAGCCAACGAGTAGGGTTGGTCACTGAAGCTTTCTTT. The chain has TRBV14 and TRBJ1-1, with D hard to call. Germline-derived CDR1 and CDR2 are SGHDN and FVKESK. This CDR3 is built from 15 residues. V was pared by 2 bases and J by 4 bases, with 14 bases between.

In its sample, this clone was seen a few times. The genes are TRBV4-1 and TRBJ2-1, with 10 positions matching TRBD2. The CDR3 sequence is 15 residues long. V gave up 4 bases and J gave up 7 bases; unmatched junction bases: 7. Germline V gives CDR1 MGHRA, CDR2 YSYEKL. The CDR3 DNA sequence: TGCGCCAGCAGCCTCGTCCCGGGACTAGCGAATGAGCAGTTCTTC. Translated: CASSLVPGLANEQFF.

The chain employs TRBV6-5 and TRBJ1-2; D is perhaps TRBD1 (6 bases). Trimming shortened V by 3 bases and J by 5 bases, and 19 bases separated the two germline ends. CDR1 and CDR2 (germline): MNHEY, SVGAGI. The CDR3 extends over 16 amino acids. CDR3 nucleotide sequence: TGTGCCAGCAGTTATGTGCAGGGGACACGTGTGTATGGCTACACCTTC. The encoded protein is CASSYVQGTRVYGYTF.

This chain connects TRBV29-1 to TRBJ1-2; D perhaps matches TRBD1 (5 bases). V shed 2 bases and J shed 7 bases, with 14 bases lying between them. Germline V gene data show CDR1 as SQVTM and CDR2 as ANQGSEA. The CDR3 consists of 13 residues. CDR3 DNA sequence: TGCAGCGTTGAATTGTTAGGGGTGAGTGGCTACACCTTC. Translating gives CSVELLGVSGYTF.

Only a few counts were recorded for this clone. For the CDR3, the DNA is TGTGCCAGCAGCCCAACGCGACAGGGAGGCACCGGGGAGCTGTTTTTT. Translated: CASSPTRQGGTGELFF. V and J are TRBV5-4 and TRBJ2-2; perhaps TRBD1 as D (7 bases). Trimming removed 4 bases from V and 4 bases from J, with 17 bases in between. Germline V gene lookup returns CDR1 SGHNT and CDR2 YYREEE (reference sequence). The CDR3 has 16 residues.

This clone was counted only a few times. CDR3 region: CASSSGLAGVISGANVLTF. CDR3 in DNA: TGTGCCAGCAGCTCAGGACTAGCGGGGGTGATTTCTGGGGCCAACGTCCTGACTTTC. The chain links TRBV7-8 to TRBJ2-6, with 13 positions matching TRBD2. The CDR3 has 19 amino acids. Trimming cost V 4 bases and J 1 base; bases outside gene matches: 7. Germline V CDR1 and CDR2: SGHVS, FQNEAQ.

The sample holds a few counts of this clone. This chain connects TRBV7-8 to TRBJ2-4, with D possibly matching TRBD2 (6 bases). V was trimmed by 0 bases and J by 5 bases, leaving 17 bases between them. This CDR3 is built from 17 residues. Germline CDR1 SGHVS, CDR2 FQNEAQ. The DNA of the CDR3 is TGTGCCAGCAGCTTAGCGTCCGCTAGCGCTACCCAAAACATTCAGTACTTC. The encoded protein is CASSLASASATQNIQYF.

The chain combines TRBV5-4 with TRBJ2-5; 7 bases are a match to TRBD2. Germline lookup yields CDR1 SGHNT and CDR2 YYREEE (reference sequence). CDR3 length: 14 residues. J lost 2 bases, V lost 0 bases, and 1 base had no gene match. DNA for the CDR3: TGTGCCAGCAGCTTGGCCGGGGGGCAAGAGACCCAGTACTTC. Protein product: CASSLAGGQETQYF. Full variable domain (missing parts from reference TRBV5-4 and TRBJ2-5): ETGVTQSPTHLIKTRGQQVTLRCSSQSGHNTVSWYQQALGQGPQFIFQYYREEENGRGNFPPRFSGLQFPNYSSELNVNALELDDSALYLCASSLAGGQETQYFGPGTRLLVL.

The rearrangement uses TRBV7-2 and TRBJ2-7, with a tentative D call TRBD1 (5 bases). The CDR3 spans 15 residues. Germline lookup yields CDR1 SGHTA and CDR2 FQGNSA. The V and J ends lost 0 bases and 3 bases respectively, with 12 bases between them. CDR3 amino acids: CASSLAQGPHYEQYF. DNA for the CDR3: TGTGCCAGCAGCTTAGCGCAGGGTCCCCACTACGAGCAGTACTTC.

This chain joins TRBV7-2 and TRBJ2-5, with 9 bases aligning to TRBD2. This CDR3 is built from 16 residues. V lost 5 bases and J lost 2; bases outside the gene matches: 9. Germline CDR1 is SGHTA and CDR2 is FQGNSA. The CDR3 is CASSPIGTSSQETQYF. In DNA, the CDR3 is TGTGCCAGCAGCCCAATAGGGACTAGCAGTCAAGAGACCCAGTACTTC.

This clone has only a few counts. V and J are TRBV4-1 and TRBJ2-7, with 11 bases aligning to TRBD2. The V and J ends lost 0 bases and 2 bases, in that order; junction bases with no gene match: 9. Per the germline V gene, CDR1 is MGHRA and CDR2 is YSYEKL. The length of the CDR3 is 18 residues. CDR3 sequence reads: CASSQDGATSGTPYEQYV. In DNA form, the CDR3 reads TGCGCCAGCAGCCAAGATGGGGCGACTAGCGGGACCCCCTACGAGCAGTACGTC.

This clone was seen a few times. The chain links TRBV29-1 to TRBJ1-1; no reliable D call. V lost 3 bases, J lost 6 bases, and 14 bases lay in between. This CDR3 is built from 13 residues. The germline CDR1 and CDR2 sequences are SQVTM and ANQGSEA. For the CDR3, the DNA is TGCAGCGTTGACACTGCGAGGTACTCTGAAGCTTTCTTT. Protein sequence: CSVDTARYSEAFF.